This record looks at one T cell receptor beta chain sequence and its context. Its target is unknown. The germline V gene has CDR1 LNHDA and CDR2 SQIVND (reference sequence). Trimming stripped 3 bases from V and 7 bases from J, with 18 bases between. The CDR3 extends over 15 amino acids. RNA transcripts yielded amplified TCR beta CDR3 regions. When the TCR CDR3 underwent first-round RT-PCR, the HTBI primer set was used. TCRdb processed the multiplex PCR reads anew with MiXCR; each CDR3 protein has one entry. Counted here are more than 550,000 distinct CDR3 sequences, under 20% occurring once; the ten biggest clones make up approximately 16%. Subjects aged 18 to 65 presented with newly diagnosed hyperthyroidism of less than 2 months' duration. Uncontrolled infection, other autoimmune disease, pregnancy or lactation excluded patients. The data originate from a study of T cells in Graves' hyperthyroidism and ophthalmopathy. Overall study results and limits: The majority of expanded thyroid clonotypes above 0.001 also appeared in blood.

This sequence was found in a woman in her forties or fifties with Graves' hyperthyroidism that later progressed to Graves' ophthalmopathy. V gene TRBV19 combines with J gene TRBJ1-1; no clear D. Sequencing was performed on blood. CDR3 sequence reads: CASSIGVPGWGEAFF. DNA of the CDR3: TGTGCCAGTAGTATCGGGGTTCCGGGCTGGGGTGAAGCTTTCTTT.